The following is a T cell receptor (beta chain) sequence with its context. This clone has more than one count but fewer than ten. Its antigen target is currently unknown. Base quality data are lacking; no much larger clone is found one base away. Sample time point, as interpreted from the label and publication: baseline before first vaccination. Vaccinee samples were obtained from the UK trials COV001 and COV002, which included a single-blind randomized controlled phase 2/3 trial of AZD1222 (ChAdOx1 nCoV-19) in healthy adults. Trial participant PBMC samples were collected at day 0 and day 28 after the second dose for TCRbeta chain sequencing. This record comes from a study of T cell responses to AZD1222 COVID-19 vaccine (TCRdb year 2021). Study-level background: AZD1222 recipients given second doses at about 4 weeks or at about 12 weeks were pooled, since spike-specific TCR depth and breadth were not found to differ between the two schedules. A total of just over 230 trial participants underwent TCR sequencing, of whom 207 received two doses of AZD1222 and about 26 received two doses of the MenACWY control vaccine. Enrollment into the trials was organized by age into subgroups of 18-55, 56-69 and 70-plus years, and those subgroups contained roughly 150, 30 and 60 TCR-sequenced participants, respectively.

The CDR3 regions of human TCRbeta chains were analyzed by immunosequencing. The study's own analysis went as follows. Repertoire TCRs were matched against a reference library of SARS-CoV-2-specific TCRs generated with the MIRA antigen-specificity platform. Breadth was defined as the fraction of unique TCRs that were SARS-CoV-2-associated, and depth was defined as the fraction of total T cells that were SARS-CoV-2-associated. Using the MIRA data, each spike-specific TCR was assigned both to the spike region to which the TCR was reactive and to a CD4 or CD8 class. Log10-transformed breadth and depth values were compared by one-way ANOVA with Sidak's multiple comparisons tests. TCRdb took this table from immuneACCESS and kept in-frame rearrangements with V and J called. Such tables lack part of the clones; where checked against another copy, unresolved V genes explain under half of the gap, and the rest is unexplained. Clonal size and the V and J genes are those of that table, whereas D and trimming came from the DNA. The sample table contains about 120,000 clones; only one count was recorded for around nine tenths of them. Of the sample, 2.4% falls within the top ten clones.

The study at large found these results: Conclusions about previously exposed vaccinees were limited because only six AZD1222 recipients were SARS-CoV-2 seropositive at baseline. Reportedly, close to half of the unique spike-specific TCRs recognized epitopes lying outside the regions that are mutated in the B.1.351 and B.1.1.7 variants. Most participants were white British and females outnumbered males, and the authors suggested that clonal diversity may have been underestimated. In the small 56-69-year group, the increase in depth fell short of significance, most likely because of low power. A significant rise in spike-specific TCR breadth and depth was observed after two AZD1222 doses relative to day 0 and relative to MenACWY recipients. Because no day 14 peak-response samples were available, repertoires were characterized only after the peak T cell response. The vaccine-associated CD4 TCRs covered the entire spike protein, and the dominant responses fell in regions 160-218 and 743-854.

Sequenced here: peripheral blood, sampled on day 0 of AZD1222 vaccination. This clonotype was obtained from an adult in good health.

The CDR3 protein is CASRGLALYF. The nucleotide sequence reads as follows: TGTGCCAGCAGGGGACTAGCGCTTTACTTC. The sequence joins TRBV2 to TRBJ2-7; TRBD2 aligns with 10 central bases. According to the germline V gene, CDR1 reads SNHLY and CDR2 reads FYNNEI. V is trimmed back by 6 bases and J by 13 bases, and the junction contains 3 bases that no gene match accounts for. CDR3 length: 10 amino acids, cysteine to phenylalanine. This entry keeps only the CDR3 DNA: 30 bases, framed from base 1.